A selection of T cell receptor beta chains follows, all from one sample in a study of blood T cell repertoires in COVID-19. Sequencing used immunoSEQ multiplex PCR; TCRdb keeps in-frame clones, though not all of them. The table shows about 15,000 clones, with 80% to 90% occurring only once. Material: peripheral blood. The source of these receptors is a human donor in a cohort sampled during active COVID-19. The conserved cysteine and the conserved F or W are not part of the CDR3 here. D genes are given only for firm matches.

CDR3 protein: ASSARQGAVSPLH
J gene: TRBJ1-6
V gene: TRBV9
D gene: TRBD1

CDR3 protein: ASSPTGVTEAF
J gene: TRBJ1-1
V gene: TRBV25-1
D gene: TRBD1

CDR3 protein: SVFRLNDYGYT
J gene: TRBJ1-2
V gene: TRBV29-1
D gene: -

CDR3 protein: ASSLGGGNTIY
J gene: TRBJ1-3
V gene: TRBV12-3/TRBV12-4
D gene: -

CDR3 protein: ARSIDYEQY
J gene: TRBJ2-7
V gene: TRBV5-3
D gene: -

CDR3 protein: ASSLDGGEQY
J gene: TRBJ2-7
V gene: TRBV5-4
D gene: -

CDR3 protein: ASSLRQGGTEAF
J gene: TRBJ1-1
V gene: TRBV5-1
D gene: TRBD1

CDR3 protein: ASSHTTSGQGSGYT
J gene: TRBJ1-2
V gene: TRBV4-2
D gene: TRBD1

CDR3 protein: ASSRRQELGYT
J gene: TRBJ1-2
V gene: TRBV7-2
D gene: -

CDR3 protein: ARTQGSGNTIY
J gene: TRBJ1-3
V gene: TRBV30
D gene: -

CDR3 protein: ASRGRGRSYNEQF
J gene: TRBJ2-1
V gene: TRBV7-2
D gene: -

CDR3 protein: ASSPGKGASGYT
J gene: TRBJ1-2
V gene: TRBV2
D gene: TRBD1

CDR3 protein: ASSLRWAGETQY
J gene: TRBJ2-5
V gene: TRBV27
D gene: -

CDR3 protein: ASVGTGKTGNTIY
J gene: TRBJ1-3
V gene: TRBV6-5
D gene: TRBD1

CDR3 protein: ASSESRLTGEQY
J gene: TRBJ2-7
V gene: TRBV10-1
D gene: -

CDR3 protein: ASSPRTGRINNEQF
J gene: TRBJ2-1
V gene: TRBV5-1
D gene: TRBD1

CDR3 protein: ASSARGRGGYT
J gene: TRBJ1-2
V gene: TRBV9
D gene: TRBD1

CDR3 protein: ATQGGQGNQPQH
J gene: TRBJ1-5
V gene: TRBV10-3
D gene: -

CDR3 protein: ASSLAGSYEQY
J gene: TRBJ2-7
V gene: TRBV11-3
D gene: -

CDR3 protein: ASSIGGGRQVAEQY
J gene: TRBJ2-7
V gene: TRBV19
D gene: -

CDR3 protein: ASSSGQGRVYGNTIY
J gene: TRBJ1-3
V gene: TRBV11-2
D gene: TRBD1

CDR3 protein: ASSVLRTGGYT
J gene: TRBJ1-2
V gene: TRBV9
D gene: -

CDR3 protein: ASSASQGGVGTEAF
J gene: TRBJ1-1
V gene: TRBV9
D gene: -